This T cell receptor (beta chain) appears in the sequencing data of a study of T cell responses to AZD1222 COVID-19 vaccine. Study-wide results and caveats: It was only after the peak T cell response that any repertoires were sampled. Increased Spike-specific TCR breadth and depth were observed after two AZD1222 doses. In a largely white British group with more females than males, clonal diversity was possibly underestimated.

V lost 1 base and J lost 0; bases outside the gene matches: 8. Germline CDR1 and CDR2: SGHRS and YFSETQ. This CDR3 comprises 18 residues. Regarding this clone: Its matching antigen is unknown.

Profiling relied on immunoSEQ multiplex PCR, and the TCRdb table lists in-frame clones only, not all of them. This sample has roughly 140,000 clones, with roughly 91% found just once. This receptor was identified in an adult in good health. The rearrangement links TRBV5-1 to TRBJ2-1; 9 nucleotides line up with TRBD2. This sample comprised peripheral blood, obtained on day 0 of AZD1222 vaccination. The CDR3 protein is CASSLNGASGASYNEQFF. The CDR3 DNA reads TGCGCCAGCAGCTTGAACGGGGCTAGCGGGGCCTCCTACAATGAGCAGTTCTTC.